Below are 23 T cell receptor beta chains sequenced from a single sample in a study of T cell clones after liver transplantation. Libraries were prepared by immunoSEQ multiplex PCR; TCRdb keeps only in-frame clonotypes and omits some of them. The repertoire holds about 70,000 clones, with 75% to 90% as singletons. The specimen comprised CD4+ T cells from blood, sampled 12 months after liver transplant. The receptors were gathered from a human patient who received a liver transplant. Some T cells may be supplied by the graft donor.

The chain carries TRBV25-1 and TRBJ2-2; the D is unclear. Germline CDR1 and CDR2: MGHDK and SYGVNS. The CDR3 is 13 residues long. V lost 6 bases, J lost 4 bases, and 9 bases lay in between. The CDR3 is CASSRDPTGELFF. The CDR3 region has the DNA TGTGCCAGCAGCCGAGATCCCACCGGGGAGCTGTTTTTT.

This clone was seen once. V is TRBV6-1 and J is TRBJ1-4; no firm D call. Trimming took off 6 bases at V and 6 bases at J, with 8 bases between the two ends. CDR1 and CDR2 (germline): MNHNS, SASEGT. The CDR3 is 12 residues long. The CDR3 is CASRRPDEKLFF. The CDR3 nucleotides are TGTGCCAGCAGGCGGCCAGATGAAAAACTGTTTTTT.

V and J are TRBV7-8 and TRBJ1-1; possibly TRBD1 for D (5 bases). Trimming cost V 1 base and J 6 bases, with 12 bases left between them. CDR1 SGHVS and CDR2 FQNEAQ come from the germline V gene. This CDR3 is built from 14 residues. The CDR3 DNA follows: TGTGCCAGCAGCTTAGTTTTCAGGGCGGCTGAAGCTTTCTTT. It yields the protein CASSLVFRAAEAFF.

The CDR3 reads CASSFPGGGELFF. CDR3 bases: TGTGCCAGCAGCTTTCCTGGAGGTGGGGAGCTGTTTTTT. The chain joins TRBV7-3 to TRBJ2-2, with a tentative D call TRBD2 (5 bases). The germline CDR1 and CDR2 sequences are SGHTA and FQGTGA. Trimming left V 3 bases short and J 8 bases short, with 10 bases between. There are 13 residues in the CDR3.

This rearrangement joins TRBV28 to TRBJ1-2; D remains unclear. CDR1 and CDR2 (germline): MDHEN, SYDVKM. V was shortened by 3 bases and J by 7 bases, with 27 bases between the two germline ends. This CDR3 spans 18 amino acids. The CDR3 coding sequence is TGTGCCAGCAGTTTGGGCCGGAGAATGAGCTGGCCAAGGTCTGGCTACACCTTC. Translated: CASSLGRRMSWPRSGYTF.

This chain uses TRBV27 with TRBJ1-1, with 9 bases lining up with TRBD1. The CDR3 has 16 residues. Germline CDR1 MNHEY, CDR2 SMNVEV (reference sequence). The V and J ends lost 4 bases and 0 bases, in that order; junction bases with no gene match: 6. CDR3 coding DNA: TGTGCCAGCAGTTCCGGACAGGGGAGGATGAACACTGAAGCTTTCTTT. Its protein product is CASSSGQGRMNTEAFF.

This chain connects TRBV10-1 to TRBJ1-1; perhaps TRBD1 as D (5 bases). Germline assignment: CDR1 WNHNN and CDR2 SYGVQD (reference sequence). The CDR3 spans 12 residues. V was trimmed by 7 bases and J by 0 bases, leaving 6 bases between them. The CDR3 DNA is TGCGCCAGCAAAGGGGTGAACACTGAAGCTTTCTTT. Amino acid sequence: CASKGVNTEAFF.

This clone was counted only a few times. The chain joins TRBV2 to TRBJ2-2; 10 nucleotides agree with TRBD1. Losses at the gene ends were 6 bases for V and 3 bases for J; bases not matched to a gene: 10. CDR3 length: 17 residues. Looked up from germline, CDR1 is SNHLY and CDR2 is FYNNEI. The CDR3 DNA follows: TGTGCCAGCAGGTGGTCCGGGACAGGGGAGGACACCGGGGAGCTGTTTTTT. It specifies CASRWSGTGEDTGELFF.

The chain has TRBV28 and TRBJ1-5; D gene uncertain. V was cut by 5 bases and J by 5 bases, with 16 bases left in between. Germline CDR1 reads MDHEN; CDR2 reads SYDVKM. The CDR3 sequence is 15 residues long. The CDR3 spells CASSPRSPGYQPQHF. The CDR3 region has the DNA TGTGCCAGCAGTCCTCGGTCGCCCGGATATCAGCCCCAGCATTTT.

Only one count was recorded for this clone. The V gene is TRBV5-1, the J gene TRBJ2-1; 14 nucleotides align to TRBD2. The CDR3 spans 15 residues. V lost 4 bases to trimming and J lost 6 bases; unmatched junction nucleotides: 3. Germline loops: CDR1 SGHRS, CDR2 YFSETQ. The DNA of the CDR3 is TGCGCCAGCAGCCTGGGACTAGCGGGAGTCAATGAGCAGTTCTTC. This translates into CASSLGLAGVNEQFF.

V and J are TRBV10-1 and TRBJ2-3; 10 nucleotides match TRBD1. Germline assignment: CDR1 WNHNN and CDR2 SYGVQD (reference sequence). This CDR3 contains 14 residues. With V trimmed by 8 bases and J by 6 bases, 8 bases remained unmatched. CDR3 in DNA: TGCGCCAGCCGCTCCGGACAGGGGGATGATACGCAGTATTTT. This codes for CASRSGQGDDTQYF.

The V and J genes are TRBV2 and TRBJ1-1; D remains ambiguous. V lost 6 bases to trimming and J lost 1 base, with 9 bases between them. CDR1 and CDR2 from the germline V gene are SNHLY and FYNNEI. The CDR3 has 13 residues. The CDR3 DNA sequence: TGTGCCAGCAGCGTACAGCAGAACACTGAAGCTTTCTTT. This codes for CASSVQQNTEAFF.

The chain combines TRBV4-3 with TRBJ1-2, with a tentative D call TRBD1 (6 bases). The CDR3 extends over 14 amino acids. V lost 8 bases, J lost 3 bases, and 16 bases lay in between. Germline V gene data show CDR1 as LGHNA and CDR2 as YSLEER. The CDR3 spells CASSRGGGYYGYTF. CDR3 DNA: TGCGCCAGCTCAAGAGGGGGGGGCTACTATGGCTACACCTTC.

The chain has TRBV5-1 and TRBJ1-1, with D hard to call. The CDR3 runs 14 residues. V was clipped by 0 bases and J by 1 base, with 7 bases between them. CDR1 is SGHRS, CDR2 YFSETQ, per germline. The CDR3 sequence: CASSLEPSNTEAFF. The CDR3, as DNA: TGCGCCAGCAGCTTGGAACCCTCGAACACTGAAGCTTTCTTT.

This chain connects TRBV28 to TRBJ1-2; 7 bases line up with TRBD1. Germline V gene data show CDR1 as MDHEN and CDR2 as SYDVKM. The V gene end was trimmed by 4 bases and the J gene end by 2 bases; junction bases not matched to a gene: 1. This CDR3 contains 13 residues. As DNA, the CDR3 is TGTGCCAGCAGTTGGGGACAGAACTATGGCTACACCTTC. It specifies CASSWGQNYGYTF.

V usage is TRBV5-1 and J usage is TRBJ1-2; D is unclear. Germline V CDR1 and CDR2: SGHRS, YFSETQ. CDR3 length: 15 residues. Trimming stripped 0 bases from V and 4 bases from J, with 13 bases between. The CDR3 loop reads CASSLARGIGYGYTF. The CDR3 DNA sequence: TGCGCCAGCAGCTTGGCCAGAGGGATAGGCTATGGCTACACCTTC.

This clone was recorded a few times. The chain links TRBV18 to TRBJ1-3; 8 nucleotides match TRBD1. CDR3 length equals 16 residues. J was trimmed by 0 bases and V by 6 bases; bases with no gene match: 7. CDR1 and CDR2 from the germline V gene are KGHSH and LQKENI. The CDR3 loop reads CASSPGTGNSGNTIYF. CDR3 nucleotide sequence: TGTGCCAGCTCCCCCGGGACAGGAAACTCTGGAAACACCATATATTTT.

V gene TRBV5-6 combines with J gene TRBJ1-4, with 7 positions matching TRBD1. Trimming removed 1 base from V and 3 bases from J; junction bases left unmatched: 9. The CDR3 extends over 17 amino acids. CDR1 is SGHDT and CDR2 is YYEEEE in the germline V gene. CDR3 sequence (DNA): TGTGCCAGCAGCTTGTTTGGAGGGGGCGCGGCTAATGAAAAACTGTTTTTT. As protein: CASSLFGGGAANEKLFF.

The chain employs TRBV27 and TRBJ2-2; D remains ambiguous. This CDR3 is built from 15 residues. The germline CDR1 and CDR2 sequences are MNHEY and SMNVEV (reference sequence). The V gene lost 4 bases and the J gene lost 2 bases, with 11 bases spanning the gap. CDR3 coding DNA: TGTGCCAGCAGTTCTTTAGGTGGTAACACCGGGGAGCTGTTTTTT. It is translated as CASSSLGGNTGELFF.

CDR3 amino acids: CASSSHLAGDGNEQFF. The CDR3 DNA reads as TGTGCCAGCAGCTCCCACCTAGCGGGAGATGGGAATGAGCAGTTCTTC. The chain employs TRBV11-3 and TRBJ2-1, with 10 bases fitting TRBD2. The CDR3 spans 16 residues. V dropped 4 bases and J dropped 7; count of bases not matched to a gene: 10. Germline V gene data show CDR1 as SGHNT and CDR2 as YENEEA. Full variable domain (outside the CDR3, taken from reference TRBV11-3 and TRBJ2-1): EAGVVQSPRYKIIEKKQPVAFWCNPISGHNTLYWYLQNLGQGPELLIRYENEEAVDDSQLPKDRFSAERLKGVDSTLKIQPAELGDSAVYLCASSSHLAGDGNEQFFGPGTRLTVL.

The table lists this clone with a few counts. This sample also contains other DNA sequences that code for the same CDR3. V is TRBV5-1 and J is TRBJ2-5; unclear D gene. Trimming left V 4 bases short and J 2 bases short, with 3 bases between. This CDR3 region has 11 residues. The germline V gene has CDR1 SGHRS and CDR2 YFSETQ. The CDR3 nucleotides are TGCGCCAGCAGCGAACAAGAGACCCAGTACTTC. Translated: CASSEQETQYF.

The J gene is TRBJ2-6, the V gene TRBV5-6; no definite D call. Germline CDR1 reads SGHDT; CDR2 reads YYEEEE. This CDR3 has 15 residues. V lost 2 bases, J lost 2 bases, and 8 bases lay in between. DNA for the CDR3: TGTGCCAGCAGCTTTTTAGGGCCTGGGGCCAACGTCCTGACTTTC. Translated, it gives CASSFLGPGANVLTF.

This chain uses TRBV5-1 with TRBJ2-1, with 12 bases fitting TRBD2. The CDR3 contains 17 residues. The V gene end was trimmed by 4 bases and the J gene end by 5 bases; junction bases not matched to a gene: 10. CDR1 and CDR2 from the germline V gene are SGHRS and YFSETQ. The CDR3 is CASSPSTSGRLNNEQFF. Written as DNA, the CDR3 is TGCGCCAGCAGCCCGAGTACTAGCGGGAGGTTAAACAATGAGCAGTTCTTC.